A single T cell receptor beta chain is shown here with its context. Its specificity is unknown. This record comes from a study of T cell responses to AZD1222 COVID-19 vaccine. Study-level points and caveats: The study identified only a handful of AZD1222 recipients as seropositive at baseline. Every sample of the repertoires postdated the peak T cell response. The reported proportion of spike-specific TCRs targeting unmutated variant regions was nearly half. Distributed over spike, vaccine-associated CD4 TCRs predominated at 160-218 and 743-854.

The CDR3 runs 15 residues. Germline values: CDR1 SEHNR, CDR2 FQNEAQ (reference sequence). Trimming removed 4 bases from V and 2 bases from J, with 14 bases in between. Clones were sequenced by immunoSEQ multiplex PCR, and TCRdb holds only the in-frame ones, with some missing. The table records more than 85,000 clones, around nine tenths of them present only once. The sample consisted of peripheral blood, taken on day 0 of AZD1222 vaccination. The receptor's source is an adult in good health. This rearrangement joins TRBV7-9 to TRBJ2-5; a possible D gene is TRBD2 (6 bases). The CDR3 is CASSSGDAGQETQYF. In DNA, the CDR3 is TGTGCCAGCAGCTCCGGGGATGCGGGGCAAGAGACCCAGTACTTC.